The TCR beta chain described here comes from a study of lymphopenia after photon versus proton radiotherapy. Study-wide results and caveats: Post-nadir TCR diversity decline inversely tracked overall survival among those who died. Only patients who died were analyzed for survival; proton advantage is unproven. Under photons, naive T cells and diversity fell while effector/memory populations rose. Oligoclonal CD8+ Temra expansion after nadir drove photon patients' diversity drop.

Worth noting for this clone: The antigen is unknown.

The CDR3 contains 15 residues. Germline V gives CDR1 MNHEY, CDR2 SVGAGI. Unmatched junction bases numbered 6, after V lost 4 bases and J lost 1 base. TCRdb's copy holds only in-frame clones and misses some; the assay was immunoSEQ multiplex PCR. The sample has approximately 30,000 clones; roughly four fifths are singletons. V is TRBV6-5 and J is TRBJ1-1; 7 nucleotides line up with TRBD1. This specimen consisted of peripheral blood, obtained from a patient treated with photon-based radiotherapy. This TCR was recovered from a man aged 50 to 60 with gastric cancer. As DNA, the CDR3 is TGTGCCAGCAGTTGCCAGGACAGGAAGAACACTGAAGCTTTCTTT. Protein product: CASSCQDRKNTEAFF.